This is a list of T cell receptor beta chains from one sample in a study of T cells in tuberculosis. Clones were sequenced by immunoSEQ multiplex PCR, and TCRdb holds only the in-frame ones, with some missing. This sample yields tens of thousands of clones, of which over 75% are seen a single time; more than 12% belongs to the top ten. The source was PBMCs, collected at tuberculosis diagnosis. These receptors were obtained from an adult with tuberculosis. CDR3s include the opening cysteine and the closing phenylalanine or tryptophan. The D gene is left open where the match is weak. The listing skips clone size in some rows; elsewhere it reads once, few, many or a size class.

TRBJ1-1,TRBV28,TRBD1,-,TGTGCCAGCAGATACCGGGACAGGGGAAAGGGCACTGAAGCTTTCTTT,CASRYRDRGKGTEAFF
TRBJ2-3,TRBV5-5,TRBD2,-,TGTGCCAGCAGCGCTCTCGGGACTAGGGGAGATACGCAGTATTTT,CASSALGTRGDTQYF
TRBJ1-2,TRBV9,-,-,TGTGCCAGCAGCTACGGGGGGGCGATACTCTATGGCTACACCTTC,CASSYGGAILYGYTF
TRBJ2-1,TRBV19,-,-,TGTGCCAGTAGTCCGGACACTTTCAATGAGCAGTTCTTC,CASSPDTFNEQFF
TRBJ2-5,TRBV4-3,TRBD2,once,TGCGCCAGCAGTTTGACTAGCGCTCAAGAGACCCAGTACTTC,CASSLTSAQETQYF
TRBJ1-1,TRBV11-3,-,-,TGTGCCAGCAGCTTAAACAGGAACACTGAAGCTTTCTTT,CASSLNRNTEAFF
TRBJ2-7,TRBV28,TRBD1,-,TGTGCCAGCAGTGGACAGGGGAACTACGAGCAGTACTTC,CASSGQGNYEQYF
TRBJ1-2,TRBV30,-,-,TGTGCCTGGAGTCCGAGGGGACTCAGGGCTAACTATGGCTACACCTTC,CAWSPRGLRANYGYTF
TRBJ2-1,TRBV10-1,TRBD1,-,TGCGCCAGCTCAGGGGGCTCCTACAATGAGCAGTTCTTC,CASSGGSYNEQFF
TRBJ1-5,TRBV2,TRBD1,-,TGTGCCAGTAATCAACAGGGGGCGAGGAGCAATCAGCCCCAGCATTTT,CASNQQGARSNQPQHF
TRBJ1-1,TRBV30,-,-,TGTGCCTGGATAGGGGCGGCGAACACTGAAGCTTTCTTT,CAWIGAANTEAFF
TRBJ2-1,TRBV7-9,-,-,TGTGCCAGTATCGTTGAAAGAGGGTACAATGAGCAGTTCTTC,CASIVERGYNEQFF
TRBJ2-7,TRBV28,TRBD2,-,TGTGCCAGCAGCTCACCGGGACTAGCGGGAGGGCCGATCGAGCAGTACTTC,CASSSPGLAGGPIEQYF
TRBJ1-1,TRBV27,-,-,TGTGCCAGCAGTCTTATCGGGGGTTTCGAAGCTTTCTTT,CASSLIGGFEAFF
TRBJ2-1,TRBV19,TRBD2,-,TGTGCCACCAGACTAGCGGGAGGGCCGAAGGATGAGCAGTTCTTC,CATRLAGGPKDEQFF
TRBJ1-6,TRBV19,-,-,TGTGCCAGTAGTATCGAGGGTACCTATAATTCATCCCTCCACTTT,CASSIEGTYNSSLHF
TRBJ2-2,TRBV6-1,-,few,TGTGCCAGCAGCCCAGACAGAGTAAGAACCGGGGAGCTGTTTTTT,CASSPDRVRTGELFF
TRBJ2-1,TRBV14,TRBD2,few,TGTGCCAGCAGCCAACGACTAGCGGGGGCCACGTACAATGAGCAGTTCTTC,CASSQRLAGATYNEQFF
TRBJ1-1,TRBV6-6,-,-,TGTGCCAGCAGTTCACCAGGGGCGGGCACTGAAGCTTTCTTT,CASSSPGAGTEAFF
TRBJ1-4,TRBV6-5,-,-,TGTGCCAGCAAGAAGGGGGTAGGCGAAAAACTGTTTTTT,CASKKGVGEKLFF
TRBJ1-3,TRBV18,-,-,TGTGCCAGCTCACCACTATCTGGAAACACCATATATTTT,CASSPLSGNTIYF
TRBJ2-2,TRBV30,TRBD2,-,TGTGCCTGGAGTGGACTAGCGGGGGGGCTCACCGGGGAGCTGTTTTTT,CAWSGLAGGLTGELFF
TRBJ2-5,TRBV7-6,-,-,TGTGCCAGCAGCGCCGGCCGGCGGGTACGAGAGACCCAGTACTTC,CASSAGRRVRETQYF
TRBJ1-1,TRBV7-6,-,-,TGTGCCAGCAGCGAACAGGGCCTGAACACTGAAGCTTTCTTT,CASSEQGLNTEAFF
TRBJ2-3,TRBV9,TRBD2,-,TGTGCCAGCAGCGTAGAGGTTAGCGGGTCCCCAGATACGCAGTATTTT,CASSVEVSGSPDTQYF
TRBJ2-2,TRBV2,TRBD2,-,TGTGCCAGCAGACCACTAGCGGGAGCCGACACCGGGGAGCTGTTTTTT,CASRPLAGADTGELFF
TRBJ1-4,TRBV5-1,TRBD1,-,TGCGCCAGCAGACGAGACAGGGTCGAGGAAAAACTGTTTTTT,CASRRDRVEEKLFF